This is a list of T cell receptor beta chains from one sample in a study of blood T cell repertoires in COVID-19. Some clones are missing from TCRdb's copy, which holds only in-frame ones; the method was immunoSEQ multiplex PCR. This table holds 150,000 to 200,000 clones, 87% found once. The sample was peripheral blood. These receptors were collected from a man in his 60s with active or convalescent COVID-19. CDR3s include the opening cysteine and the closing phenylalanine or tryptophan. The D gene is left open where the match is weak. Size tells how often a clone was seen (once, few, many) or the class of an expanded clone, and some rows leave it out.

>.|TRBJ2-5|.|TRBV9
CASSVDSGMGETQYF
TGTGCCAGCAGCGTAGACTCGGGGATGGGGGAGACCCAGTACTTC
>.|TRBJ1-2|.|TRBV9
CASSSRSQPTNYGYTF
TGTGCCAGCAGCTCCCGATCTCAACCTACTAACTATGGCTACACCTTC
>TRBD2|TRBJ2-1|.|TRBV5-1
CASSPGGVNNEQFF
TGCGCCAGCAGCCCGGGAGGAGTCAACAATGAGCAGTTCTTC
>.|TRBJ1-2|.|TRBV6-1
CASSEGGRTTYGYTF
TGTGCCAGCAGTGAAGGCGGCAGGACTACCTATGGCTACACCTTC
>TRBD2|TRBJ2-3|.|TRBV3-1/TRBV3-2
CASSQDLRSGGTDTQYF
TGTGCCAGCAGCCAAGATCTGAGGAGCGGGGGCACAGATACGCAGTATTTT
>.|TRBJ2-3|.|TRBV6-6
CASRPWVGADTQYF
TGTGCCAGCAGGCCCTGGGTAGGGGCAGATACGCAGTATTTT
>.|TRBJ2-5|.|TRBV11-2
CASSFPQETQYF
TGTGCCAGCAGCTTCCCTCAAGAGACCCAGTACTTC
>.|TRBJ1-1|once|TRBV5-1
CASREPMNTEAFF
TGCGCCAGCCGGGAGCCCATGAACACTGAAGCTTTCTTT
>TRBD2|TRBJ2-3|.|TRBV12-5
CASGLGLAGEGTSTDTQYF
TGTGCTAGTGGTCTGGGACTAGCGGGGGAGGGGACTAGCACAGATACGCAGTATTTT
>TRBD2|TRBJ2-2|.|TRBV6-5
CAAGGTNTGELFF
TGTGCCGCGGGGGGGACGAACACCGGGGAGCTGTTTTTT
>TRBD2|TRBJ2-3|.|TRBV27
CASGGGSGEKRDTQYF
TGTGCCAGCGGAGGAGGTAGCGGGGAGAAGCGAGATACGCAGTATTTT
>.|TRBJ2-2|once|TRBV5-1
CASSLGRGNTGELFF
TGCGCCAGCAGCTTAGGCAGGGGAAACACCGGGGAGCTGTTTTTT
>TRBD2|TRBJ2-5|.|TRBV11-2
CASSPNQRGVQETQYF
TGTGCCAGCAGCCCAAACCAGCGGGGGGTCCAAGAGACCCAGTACTTC
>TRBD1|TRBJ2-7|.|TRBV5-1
CASSAGQVIYEQYF
TGCGCCAGCAGCGCGGGACAGGTAATCTACGAGCAGTACTTC
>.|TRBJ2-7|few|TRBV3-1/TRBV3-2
CASSQDRLSPYEQYF
TGTGCCAGCAGCCAAGATAGACTTTCCCCCTACGAGCAGTACTTC
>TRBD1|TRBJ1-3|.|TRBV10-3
CAISSTGSSGNTIYF
TGTGCCATCAGCTCGACAGGGTCCTCTGGAAACACCATATATTTT
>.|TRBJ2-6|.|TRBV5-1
CASSLAGSGSGANVLTF
TGCGCCAGCAGCTTGGCCGGGTCAGGGTCTGGGGCCAACGTCCTGACTTTC
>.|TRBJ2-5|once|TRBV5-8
CASRGRGKETQYF
TGTGCCAGCAGGGGGCGCGGAAAAGAGACCCAGTACTTC
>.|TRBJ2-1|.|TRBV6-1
CASSENLAGLGEQFF
TGTGCCAGCAGTGAAAACTTGGCGGGCCTTGGTGAGCAGTTCTTC
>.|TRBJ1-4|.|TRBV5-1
CASSTQGIGEKLFF
TGCGCCAGCAGCACTCAGGGAATAGGGGAAAAACTGTTTTTT
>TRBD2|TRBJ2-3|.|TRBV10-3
CAISVSGGYTDTQYF
TGTGCCATCAGTGTGAGCGGGGGATACACAGATACGCAGTATTTT
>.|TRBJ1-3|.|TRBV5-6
CASSRAGETRSGNTIYF
TGTGCCAGCAGCCGAGCGGGGGAAACAAGGTCTGGAAACACCATATATTTT
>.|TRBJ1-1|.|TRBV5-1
CASSLMLGAAFF
TGCGCCAGCAGCTTGATGCTAGGTGCAGCTTTCTTT
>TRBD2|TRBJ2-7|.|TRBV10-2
CASRSSGGPDNTYEQYF
TGCGCCAGCAGGTCGAGCGGGGGGCCGGACAATACCTACGAGCAGTACTTC
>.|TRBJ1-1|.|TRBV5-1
CASSLSGRNTEAFF
TGCGCCAGCAGCTTGAGTGGCAGGAACACTGAAGCTTTCTTT
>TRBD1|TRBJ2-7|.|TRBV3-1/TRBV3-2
CASSRLPKGQGAEQYF
TGTGCCAGCAGCCGCCTACCTAAGGGACAGGGGGCCGAGCAGTACTTC
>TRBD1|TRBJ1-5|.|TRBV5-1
CASSLEGALAWQPQHF
TGCGCCAGCAGCTTGGAGGGGGCCCTGGCCTGGCAGCCCCAGCATTTT
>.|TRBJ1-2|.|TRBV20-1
CSASAGRGNGYTF
TGCAGTGCTAGTGCGGGGCGGGGGAATGGCTACACCTTC
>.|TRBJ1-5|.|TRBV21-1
CASSRAGDHAQHF
TGTGCCAGCAGTCGGGCAGGGGATCATGCCCAGCATTTT
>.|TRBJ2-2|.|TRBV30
CAWGRGAAGELFF
TGTGCCTGGGGCCGGGGGGCTGCCGGGGAGCTGTTTTTT
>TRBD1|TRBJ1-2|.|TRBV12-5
CASGLGTGGALYGYTF
TGTGCTAGTGGTTTGGGGACAGGGGGCGCACTCTATGGCTACACCTTC
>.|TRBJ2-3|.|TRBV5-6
CASSLDRTGYTDTQYF
TGTGCCAGCAGCCTAGATCGGACGGGGTACACAGATACGCAGTATTTT
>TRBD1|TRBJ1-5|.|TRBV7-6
CASSPTGTGRSNQPQHF
TGTGCCAGCAGCCCAACCGGGACAGGGAGGAGCAATCAGCCCCAGCATTTT
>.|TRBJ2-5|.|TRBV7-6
CASSTLPGLQETQYF
TGTGCCAGCAGCACGCTACCGGGACTTCAAGAGACCCAGTACTTC
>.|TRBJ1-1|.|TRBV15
CATSRTGNTEAFF
TGTGCCACCAGCAGAACAGGGAACACTGAAGCTTTCTTT
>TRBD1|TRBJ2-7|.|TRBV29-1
CSVSRDSSYEQYF
TGCAGCGTATCCCGGGACAGCTCCTACGAGCAGTACTTC
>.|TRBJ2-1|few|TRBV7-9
CASSLVARASYNEQFF
TGTGCCAGCAGCTTAGTTGCCAGGGCCTCCTACAATGAGCAGTTCTTC
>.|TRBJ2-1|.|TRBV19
CASSRPQLIGNEQFF
TGTGCCAGTAGTAGACCCCAACTAATTGGCAATGAGCAGTTCTTC
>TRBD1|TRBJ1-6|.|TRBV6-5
CASDGQGDGPLHF
TGTGCCAGCGATGGACAGGGAGATGGACCCCTCCACTTT
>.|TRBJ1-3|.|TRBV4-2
CASSQDAPRHSGNTIYF
TGTGCCAGCAGCCAAGATGCCCCGCGCCACTCTGGAAACACCATATATTTT
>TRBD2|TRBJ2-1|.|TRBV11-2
CASSSLAGGPNEQFF
TGTGCCAGCAGCTCACTAGCGGGGGGGCCAAATGAGCAGTTCTTC
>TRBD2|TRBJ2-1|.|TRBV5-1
CASSLGVLAGGVNEQFF
TGCGCCAGCAGCTTGGGCGTTTTAGCGGGGGGAGTCAATGAGCAGTTCTTC
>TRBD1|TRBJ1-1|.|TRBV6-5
CASSLTGGTEAFF
TGTGCCAGCAGCCTTACAGGGGGGACTGAAGCTTTCTTT
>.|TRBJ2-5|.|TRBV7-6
CASSVPTGRTETQYF
TGTGCCAGCAGCGTGCCCACGGGGAGGACGGAGACCCAGTACTTC
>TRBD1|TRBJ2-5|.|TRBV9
CASSVASTGFQETQYF
TGTGCCAGCAGCGTAGCTTCGACAGGGTTTCAAGAGACCCAGTACTTC
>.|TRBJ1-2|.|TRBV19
CASMPGVRYGYTF
TGTGCCAGTATGCCCGGGGTGCGCTATGGCTACACCTTC
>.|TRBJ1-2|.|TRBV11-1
CASSLGGRKDYGYTF
TGTGCCAGCAGCTTGGGGGGGCGCAAGGACTATGGCTACACCTTC
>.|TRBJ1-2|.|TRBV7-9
CASSFPDRVYGYTF
TGTGCCAGCAGCTTCCCGGACAGAGTCTATGGCTACACCTTC